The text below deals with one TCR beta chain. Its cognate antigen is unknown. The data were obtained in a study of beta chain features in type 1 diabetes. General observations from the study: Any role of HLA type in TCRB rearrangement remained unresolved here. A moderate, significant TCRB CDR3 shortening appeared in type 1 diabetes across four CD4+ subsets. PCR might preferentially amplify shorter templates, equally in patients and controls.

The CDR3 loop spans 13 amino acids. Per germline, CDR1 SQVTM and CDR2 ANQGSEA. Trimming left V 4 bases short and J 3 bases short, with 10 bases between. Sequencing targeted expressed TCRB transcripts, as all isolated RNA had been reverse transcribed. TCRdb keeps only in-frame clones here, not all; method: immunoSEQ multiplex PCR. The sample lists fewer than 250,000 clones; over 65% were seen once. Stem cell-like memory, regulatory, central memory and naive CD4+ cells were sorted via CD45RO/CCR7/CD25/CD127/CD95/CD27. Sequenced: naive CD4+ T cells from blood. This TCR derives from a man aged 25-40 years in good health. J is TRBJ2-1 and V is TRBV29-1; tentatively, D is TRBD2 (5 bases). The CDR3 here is CSVVGSFYNEQFF. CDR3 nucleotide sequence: TGCAGCGTTGTTGGGAGTTTCTACAATGAGCAGTTCTTC.